The 14 T cell receptor beta chains listed next were all sequenced from one sample in a study of T cells in Graves' hyperthyroidism and ophthalmopathy. Amplification targeted TCR beta CDR3 regions from RNA transcripts. The HTBI primer set was used in a first-round RT-PCR of the TCR CDR3. TCRdb analysed the multiplex PCR reads with MiXCR anew, one entry per CDR3 protein. Of about 59,000 distinct CDR3 sequences listed, 53% are singletons. The sample taken for sequencing was blood. These receptors originate from a woman aged 55-75 years with Graves' ophthalmopathy.

In this sample, this clonotype turned up a few times. A much larger clone lies a single base off, so this may be a read error. This chain connects TRBV12-3 or TRBV12-4 to TRBJ2-5; the D is unclear. CDR3 size: 14 residues. Trimming cost V 3 bases and J 5 bases, with 13 bases left between them. The CDR3: CASSLSWAEETQYF. The CDR3 nucleotides are TGTGCCAGCAGTTTGAGTTGGGCCGAGGAGACCCAGTACTTC.

This clonotype was recorded a few times. The chain recombines TRBV20-1 with TRBJ1-1; maybe TRBD1 (5 bases). Germline CDR1 DFQATT, CDR2 SNEGSKA (reference sequence). The CDR3 loop spans 12 amino acids. V lost 3 bases and J 7 bases, leaving 12 bases between the germline ends. The CDR3 DNA sequence: TGCAGTGCTAGTTTCAGGGACCGTGAAGCTTTCTTT. Encoded protein: CSASFRDREAFF.

In this sample, this clonotype turned up many times. The V and J genes are TRBV27 and TRBJ1-5, with D unclear. The CDR3 has 13 residues. With 3 bases removed from V and 1 base from J, the gap between germline ends came to 4 bases. Germline CDR1 is MNHEY and CDR2 is SMNVEV (reference sequence). In DNA form, the CDR3 reads TGTGCCAGCAGTTTTAAAAGCAATCAGCCCCAGCATTTT. Amino acid sequence: CASSFKSNQPQHF.

The table lists this clonotype with many counts. The CDR3 spells CASEGSTDTQYF. In DNA form, the CDR3 reads TGTGCCAGCGAAGGATCCACAGATACGCAGTATTTT. The chain is built from TRBV2 and TRBJ2-3; D is unresolved. The CDR3 sequence is 12 residues long. The V gene lost 8 bases and the J gene lost 2 bases, with 8 bases spanning the gap. Germline V lookup: CDR1 SNHLY, CDR2 FYNNEI.

This clonotype was counted at least ten times. The V gene is TRBV9, the J gene TRBJ2-1; 8 nucleotides agree with TRBD2. Germline V gene sequence: CDR1 SGDLS, CDR2 YYNGEE. V shed 4 bases, J shed 0 bases, and the junction held 9 bases outside the gene matches. The CDR3 is made up of 17 amino acids. The CDR3 loop is CASSTRGLDSSYNEQFF. The CDR3, as DNA: TGTGCCAGCAGCACCAGGGGACTAGATAGCTCCTACAATGAGCAGTTCTTC.

The chain is built from TRBV20-1 and TRBJ2-1, with 8 bases lining up with TRBD2. Germline V lookup: CDR1 DFQATT, CDR2 SNEGSKA (reference sequence). V was pared by 6 bases and J by 4 bases, with 11 bases of the junction left unmatched. The CDR3 is made up of 15 amino acids. CDR3 bases: TGCAGTGCGGATCCGAGCGGGAGAGGATACAATGAGCAGTTCTTC. Translation: CSADPSGRGYNEQFF.

The chain combines TRBV7-6 with TRBJ1-6, with 8 bases aligning to TRBD1. The CDR3 length is 15 residues. The germline CDR1 and CDR2 sequences are SGHVS and FNYEAQ. Trimming at V came to 5 bases and at J to 13 bases, leaving 13 bases not matched to a gene. The CDR3 loop is CASSLNRGSNQPLHF. The DNA of the CDR3 is TGTGCCAGCAGCCTCAACAGGGGGAGCAATCAGCCCCTCCACTTT.

This clonotype has at least ten counts. The chain joins TRBV10-3 to TRBJ2-2; 11 bases match TRBD2. Looked up from germline, CDR1 is ENHRY and CDR2 is SYGVKD. The CDR3 has 17 residues. V shed 8 bases and J 0 bases; nucleotides not matched to a gene: 8. The CDR3 bases are TGTGCCATCGGAACTAGCGGGGGTGCCTCGAACACCGGGGAGCTGTTTTTT. Translation: CAIGTSGGASNTGELFF.

This clonotype was seen a few times. Relative to the germline gene, one junction end is altered; a read error may explain this. The rearrangement joins TRBV5-1 to TRBJ1-4, with D uncertain. CDR1 is SGHRS and CDR2 is YFSETQ in the germline V gene. This CDR3 region has 13 residues. CDR3 bases: TGCGCCAGCAGCCCTGGTGCTAATGAAAAACTGCTTTTT. Amino acid sequence: CASSPGANEKLLF.

This clonotype came up many times. The rearrangement links TRBV7-2 to TRBJ2-3, with D possibly matching TRBD2 (6 bases). The CDR3 covers 15 residues. Germline-derived CDR1 and CDR2 are SGHTA and FQGNSA. V was pared by 2 bases and J by 4 bases, with 13 bases between. The CDR3, as DNA: TGTGCCAGCAGCTTAATGGGGGGTCGCGCAGATACGCAGTATTTT. Encoded protein: CASSLMGGRADTQYF.

The J gene is TRBJ2-1, the V gene TRBV10-3, with D perhaps given as TRBD1 or TRBD2 (5 bases each). The CDR3 length is 15 residues. Trimming left V 5 bases short and J 0 bases short, with 11 bases between. Germline V gene lookup returns CDR1 ENHRY and CDR2 SYGVKD. DNA of the CDR3: TGTGCCATCAGTACGGGGACCATCTCCTACAATGAGCAGTTCTTC. This sequence encodes CAISTGTISYNEQFF.

This clonotype was counted a single time. The chain links TRBV20-1 to TRBJ2-7; 7 bases align to TRBD1. The CDR3 totals 15 residues. In germline, CDR1 is DFQATT, CDR2 SNEGSKA (reference sequence). With 8 bases clipped from V and 0 bases from J, the junction kept 13 bases outside the gene matches. CDR3 nucleotides: TGCAGTACCTCCTTATTGGACAGGTTCTCCTACGAGCAGTACTTC. Translating gives CSTSLLDRFSYEQYF.

The V call is TRBV5-1, the J call TRBJ2-1; 11 bases are a match to TRBD2. The CDR3 loop spans 15 amino acids. Per germline, CDR1 SGHRS and CDR2 YFSETQ. J was trimmed by 1 base and V by 6 bases; bases with no gene match: 3. The CDR3: CASTRTSGSYNEQFF. CDR3 DNA sequence: TGCGCCAGCACGCGGACTAGCGGGTCCTACAATGAGCAGTTCTTC.

With regard to this clonotype: Germline is not matched at one junction end, which may reflect a read error. The CDR3 spells CTSSLVRNKQFF. In DNA, the CDR3 is TGTACCAGCAGTTTAGTGCGGAATAAGCAGTTCTTC. V gene TRBV12-3 or TRBV12-4 combines with J gene TRBJ2-1; D gene uncertain. The CDR3 is made up of 12 amino acids.